These 11 T cell receptor beta chains originate from one sample sequenced in a study of OX40 agonist ivuxolimab in advanced cancers. Using immunoSEQ multiplex PCR, the repertoire was profiled, and TCRdb retains in-frame clones only, with some absent. The sample holds roughly 70,000 clones; around 90% are singletons and the top ten take about 2.7%. Material: CD4+ or CD8+ T cells sorted from blood, obtained in a trial of the OX40 agonist ivuxolimab. The receptor set was obtained from an adult with an advanced solid tumor such as melanoma, head and neck, liver or kidney cancer.

V is TRBV28 and J is TRBJ2-2, with 7 bases lining up with TRBD1. V trimming: 5 bases; J trimming: 5 bases; junction bases outside the gene matches: 2. The CDR3 consists of 13 residues. Germline CDR1 reads MDHEN; CDR2 reads SYDVKM. The CDR3 DNA sequence: TGTGCCAGCAGTATACAGGGGACCGGGGAGCTGTTTTTT. Translated: CASSIQGTGELFF.

V is TRBV28 and J is TRBJ2-5; 8 nucleotides agree with TRBD1. J gave up 3 bases and V 4 bases, and 10 bases lay outside the gene matches. Germline assignment: CDR1 MDHEN and CDR2 SYDVKM. The CDR3 sequence is 16 residues long. CDR3 amino acids: CASSSPGQERKETQYF. DNA for the CDR3: TGTGCCAGCAGTTCGCCGGGACAGGAAAGGAAAGAGACCCAGTACTTC.

The chain carries TRBV10-1 and TRBJ2-2, with unresolved D. Germline V lookup: CDR1 WNHNN, CDR2 SYGVQD (reference sequence). Trimming stripped 6 bases from V and 1 base from J, with 6 bases between. The CDR3 length is 13 residues. The CDR3 protein is CASRAQNTGELFF. The CDR3 DNA reads TGCGCCAGCAGGGCCCAGAACACCGGGGAGCTGTTTTTT.

V usage is TRBV29-1 and J usage is TRBJ2-1; TRBD2 matches at 10 bases. The V gene end was trimmed by 2 bases and the J gene end by 4 bases; junction bases not matched to a gene: 2. The CDR3 totals 14 residues. Germline V gene sequence: CDR1 SQVTM, CDR2 ANQGSEA. The CDR3 region is CSVEQAGGYNEQFF. The CDR3 bases are TGCAGCGTTGAACAAGCGGGAGGGTACAATGAGCAGTTCTTC.

The chain is built from TRBV6-6 and TRBJ2-3, with 10 positions matching TRBD2. Germline V gene lookup returns CDR1 MNHNY and CDR2 SVGAGI (reference sequence). The ends lost 2 bases at V and 5 bases at J; junction bases unmatched: 7. The length of the CDR3 is 16 residues. CDR3 sequence reads: CASSYTLAGDIDTQYF. In DNA form, the CDR3 reads TGTGCCAGCAGTTACACCCTAGCGGGAGACATAGATACGCAGTATTTT.

The rearrangement uses TRBV18 and TRBJ2-2, with 11 bases identical to TRBD2. This CDR3 contains 20 residues. Germline V gene data show CDR1 as KGHSH and CDR2 as LQKENI. Losses at the gene ends were 1 base for V and 0 bases for J; bases not matched to a gene: 10. CDR3 DNA: TGTGCCAGCTCACCACGGCGCCTAGCGGGAGGACACTCGAACACCGGGGAGCTGTTTTTT. Translation: CASSPRRLAGGHSNTGELFF.

The V gene is TRBV5-1, the J gene TRBJ2-6, with D hard to call. This CDR3 spans 14 amino acids. Between the trimmed V and J ends, which lost 5 bases and 0 bases, there was a span of 6 bases. The V gene's germline CDR1 is SGHRS and CDR2 YFSETQ. CDR3: CASSHYSGANVLTF. The CDR3 region has the DNA TGCGCCAGCAGTCATTACTCTGGGGCCAACGTCCTGACTTTC. The full variable domain, with the rest looked up from reference TRBV5-1 and TRBJ2-6, is KAGVTQTPRYLIKTRGQQVTLSCSPISGHRSVSWYQQTPGQGLQFLFEYFSETQRNKGNFPGRFSGRQFSNSRSEMNVSTLELGDSALYLCASSHYSGANVLTFGAGSRLTVL.

CDR3 residues: CASSSPNRAGGYTF. The CDR3 region has the DNA TGTGCCAGCAGTTCCCCAAACAGGGCCGGTGGCTACACCTTC. This chain uses TRBV6-5 with TRBJ1-2, with D perhaps TRBD1 (6 bases). This CDR3 region has 14 residues. The V and J ends lost 4 bases and 7 bases respectively, with 16 bases between them. The V gene's germline CDR1 is MNHEY and CDR2 SVGAGI.

V usage is TRBV19 and J usage is TRBJ2-5, with 8 bases that match TRBD1. The germline V gene has CDR1 LNHDA and CDR2 SQIVND (reference sequence). Trimming cost V 4 bases and J 4 bases; bases outside gene matches: 14. The CDR3 has 17 residues. The CDR3: CASSTGQGIGIGETQYF. The CDR3 bases are TGTGCCAGTAGTACAGGACAGGGTATCGGGATCGGAGAGACCCAGTACTTC.

The V gene is TRBV11-2, the J gene TRBJ1-3; 9 nucleotides match TRBD1. Per germline, CDR1 SGHAT and CDR2 FQNNGV. The CDR3 length is 18 residues. J lost 0 bases, V lost 1 base, and 7 bases had no gene match. The CDR3 DNA reads as TGTGCCAGCAGCTTAGGGCGGGACAGGGCTCTCTCTGGAAACACCATATATTTT. Its protein product is CASSLGRDRALSGNTIYF.

The chain carries TRBV30 and TRBJ2-3; D possibly corresponds to TRBD1 (6 bases). CDR1 and CDR2 (germline): GTSNPN, SVGIG (reference sequence). The CDR3 covers 15 residues. Trimming stripped 3 bases from V and 5 bases from J, with 18 bases between. In DNA, the CDR3 is TGTGCCTGGAGCCCCGGGACATTAAACCTAGATACGCAGTATTTT. Its protein product is CAWSPGTLNLDTQYF. The full variable domain, rest sourced from reference TRBV30 and TRBJ2-3, is SQTIHQWPATLVQPVGSPLSLECTVEGTSNPNLYWYRQAAGRGLQLLFYSVGIGQISSEVPQNLSASRPQDRQFILSSKKLLLSDSGFYLCAWSPGTLNLDTQYFGPGTRLTVL.